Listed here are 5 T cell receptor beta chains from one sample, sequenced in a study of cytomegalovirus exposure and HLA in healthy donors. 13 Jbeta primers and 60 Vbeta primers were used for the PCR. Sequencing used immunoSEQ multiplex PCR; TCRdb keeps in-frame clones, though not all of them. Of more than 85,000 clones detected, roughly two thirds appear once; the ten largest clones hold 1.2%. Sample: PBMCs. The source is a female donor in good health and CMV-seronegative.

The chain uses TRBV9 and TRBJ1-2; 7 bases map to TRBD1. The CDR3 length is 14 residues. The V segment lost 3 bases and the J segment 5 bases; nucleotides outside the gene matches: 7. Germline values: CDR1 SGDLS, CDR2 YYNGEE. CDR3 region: CASSGTGVGYGYTF. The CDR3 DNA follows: TGTGCCAGCAGCGGTACAGGGGTCGGGTATGGCTACACCTTC.

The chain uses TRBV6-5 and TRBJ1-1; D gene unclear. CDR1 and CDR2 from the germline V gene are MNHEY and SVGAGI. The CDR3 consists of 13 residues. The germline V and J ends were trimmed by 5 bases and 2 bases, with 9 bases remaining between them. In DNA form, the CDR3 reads TGTGCCAGCAGTGATAGAGAAAACACTGAAGCTTTCTTT. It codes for CASSDRENTEAFF.

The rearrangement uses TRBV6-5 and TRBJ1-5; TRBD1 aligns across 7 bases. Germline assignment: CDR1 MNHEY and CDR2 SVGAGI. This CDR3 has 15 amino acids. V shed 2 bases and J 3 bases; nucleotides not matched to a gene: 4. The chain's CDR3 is CASSYKGQLNQPQHF. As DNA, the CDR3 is TGTGCCAGCAGTTACAAGGGACAGCTCAATCAGCCCCAGCATTTT.

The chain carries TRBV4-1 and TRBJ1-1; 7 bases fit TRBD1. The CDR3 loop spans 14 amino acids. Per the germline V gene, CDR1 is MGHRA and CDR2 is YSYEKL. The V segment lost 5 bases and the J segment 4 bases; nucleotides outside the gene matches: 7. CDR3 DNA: TGCGCCAGCAGCAGCAGGGGGTCTGTCACTGAAGCTTTCTTT. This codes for CASSSRGSVTEAFF.

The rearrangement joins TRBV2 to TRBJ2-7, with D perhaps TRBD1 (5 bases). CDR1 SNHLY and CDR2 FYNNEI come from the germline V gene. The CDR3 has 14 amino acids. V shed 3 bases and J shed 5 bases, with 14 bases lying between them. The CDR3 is CASSDRVKSDEQYF. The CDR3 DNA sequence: TGTGCCAGCAGTGACAGGGTTAAGTCCGACGAGCAGTACTTC.